These 7 T cell receptor beta chains came from one sample sequenced in a study of Ad26.COV2.S vaccination and SARS-CoV-2 variants. Profiling relied on immunoSEQ multiplex PCR, and the TCRdb table lists in-frame clones only, not all of them. Of 300,000 to 350,000 clones listed, about 86% are singletons. Treatment described: around 19 received Ad26.COV2.S at low or high dose, single or two shots; 5 received placebo; per-sample allocation not given. Sample collection was performed on day 63 after the first vaccine or placebo injection. Sequencing used peripheral blood, obtained in a trial of Ad26.COV2.S vaccine versus placebo. These TCRs come from a person aged 18-65 years who received the Ad26.COV2.S COVID-19 vaccine or a placebo.

The rearrangement links TRBV27 to TRBJ2-7; no definite D call. V was pared by 8 bases and J by 6 bases, with 17 bases between. CDR3 size: 13 residues. Germline V gene lookup returns CDR1 MNHEY and CDR2 SMNVEV (reference sequence). CDR3 amino acids: CASRSTSPFEQYF. The DNA of the CDR3 is TGTGCCAGCCGAAGCACCTCTCCGTTCGAGCAGTACTTC.

The CDR3 here is CASSPLGANEKLFF. The CDR3 bases are TGCGCCAGCAGCCCGCTAGGTGCTAATGAAAAACTGTTTTTT. The chain couples TRBV4-3 to TRBJ1-4; unclear D gene. The V end was cut by 4 bases, the J end by 3 bases, with 9 bases between. CDR3 length: 14 amino acids. Germline CDR1 is LGHNA and CDR2 is YSLEER.

This chain uses TRBV5-1 with TRBJ1-1; the D is unclear. The CDR3 is 16 amino acids. CDR1 SGHRS and CDR2 YFSETQ come from the germline V gene. Trimming removed 0 bases from V and 1 base from J, with 13 bases in between. CDR3 sequence: CASSLDSTLKNTEAFF. In nucleotides, the CDR3 is TGCGCCAGCAGCTTGGACAGTACCCTAAAGAACACTGAAGCTTTCTTT.

This rearrangement joins TRBV2 to TRBJ1-6; TRBD1 is a possible D gene (5 bases). The V gene lost 6 bases and the J gene lost 6 bases, with 12 bases spanning the gap. The CDR3 has 14 residues. Germline V lookup: CDR1 SNHLY, CDR2 FYNNEI. This CDR3 is CASRPGTLNSPLHF. CDR3 DNA: TGTGCCAGCAGACCAGGGACCCTTAATTCACCCCTCCACTTT.

The chain carries TRBV7-9 and TRBJ1-1; maybe TRBD1 (5 bases). Germline values: CDR1 SEHNR, CDR2 FQNEAQ (reference sequence). Trimming removed 6 bases from V and 3 bases from J, with 14 bases in between. This CDR3 contains 14 residues. The CDR3 protein is CASRTSGGDTEAFF. The CDR3 bases are TGTGCCAGCAGGACGTCGGGGGGTGACACTGAAGCTTTCTTT.

This chain links TRBV20-1 with TRBJ1-2; D is unresolved. There are 11 residues in the CDR3. The germline V gene encodes CDR1 DFQATT and CDR2 SNEGSKA (reference sequence). V was pared by 3 bases and J by 7 bases, with 9 bases between. In nucleotides, the CDR3 is TGCAGTGCTAGTCCCAGTTCTGGCTACACCTTC. Translating it yields CSASPSSGYTF.

This clone was picked up one time. The chain has TRBV5-1 and TRBJ2-2; no clear D. The CDR3 loop spans 12 amino acids. Trimming removed 2 bases from V and 9 bases from J, with 8 bases in between. The germline gives CDR1 SGHRS, CDR2 YFSETQ. The CDR3 coding sequence is TGCGCCAGCAGCTTATCCTCCCGGGAGCTGTTTTTT. This translates into CASSLSSRELFF.